The T cell receptor (beta chain) under discussion was sequenced for a study of shared clonotypes between healthy human individuals. Study-level background: The study enrolled a couple of women and a few men aged 18 to 49. Study-level results: When compared with the clonotypes that were shared by all four sorted-subset donors, the non-shared clonotypes turned out to have lower generation probabilities. Expectations were that clonotype sharing among donors would be affected by sequencing depth. The study found about 5.1% of naive CD4 clonotypes shared across a few donors.

This clone was observed once. No antigen is known for it. Germline CDR1 reads MNHNY; CDR2 reads SVGAGI (reference sequence). Trimming left V 6 bases short and J 0 bases short, with 8 bases between. The CDR3 runs to 13 residues. Profiling relied on immunoSEQ multiplex PCR, and the TCRdb table lists in-frame clones only, not all of them. The repertoire holds approximately 350,000 clones, about 97% seen once, with around 0.29% in the top ten. This receptor was identified in a man aged 30 to 45 in good health. Sequenced: memory CD8+ T cells sorted from blood. Subset specified: CD45RO+ cells pooled with CCR7-negative TemRA cells. The chain is built from TRBV6-6 and TRBJ1-1, with D possibly being TRBD1 (5 bases). DNA of the CDR3: TGTGCCAGCAGGAGGGGCATGAACACTGAAGCTTTCTTT. It codes for CASRRGMNTEAFF.